The rows below give T cell receptor beta chains drawn from one sample of a study of breast tumors, draining lymph nodes, adjacent tissues. TCRdb analysed the multiplex PCR reads with MiXCR anew, one entry per CDR3 protein. Of 130,000 or so distinct CDR3 sequences in the sample, around 20% are singletons; the top ten hold about 2.2%. Sequencing used axillary lymph node tissue. These receptors originate from a female donor with breast cancer. Some clones in this sample may be carry-over from other donors' samples. The CDR3 runs from the conserved cysteine through the conserved F or W. Each record gives: J gene, clone size, V gene, D gene, CDR3 protein, CDR3 DNA. A D gene is named only where the DNA matches it firmly. Size tells how often a clone was seen (once, few, many) or the class of an expanded clone, and some rows leave it out.

>TRBJ2-1|many|TRBV19|TRBD2
CASRLAGVGGEQFF
TGTGCCAGTAGACTAGCGGGAGTGGGTGGTGAGCAGTTCTTC
>TRBJ1-4|many|TRBV5-8|NA
CASSLLTTNEKLFF
TGTGCCAGCAGCTTGCTGACAACTAATGAAAAACTGTTTTTT
>TRBJ2-1|many|TRBV12-3/TRBV12-4|TRBD1
CASSTDRTQHNEQFF
TGTGCCAGCAGCACGGACAGGACCCAACACAATGAGCAGTTCTTC
>TRBJ1-2|many|TRBV30|NA
CAWSVTVNYGYTF
TGTGCCTGGAGTGTAACCGTTAACTATGGCTACACCTTC
>TRBJ1-3|few|TRBV11-2|NA
CASSPSEAGGNTIYF
TGTGCCAGCAGTCCCTCGGAGGCGGGGGGAAACACCATATATTTT
>TRBJ2-7|few|TRBV11-2|NA
CASSWAGTHYEQYF
TGTGCCAGCAGCTGGGCCGGGACACACTACGAGCAGTACTTC
>TRBJ2-1|many|TRBV29-1|TRBD2
CSPRRLAGGLYNEQFF
TGCAGCCCCCGCCGACTAGCGGGAGGCCTCTACAATGAGCAGTTCTTC
>TRBJ2-1|many|TRBV20-1|NA
CSARPGTRHLF
TGCAGTGCTAGACCCGGGACCCGTCATCTCTTC
>TRBJ1-4|many|TRBV5-8|NA
CASSLMGEEKLFF
TGTGCCAGCAGCTTGATGGGGGAAGAAAAACTGTTTTTT
>TRBJ2-7|many|TRBV5-4|NA
CASTSYEQYF
TGTGCCAGCACCTCCTACGAGCAGTACTTC
>TRBJ2-5|few|TRBV6-5|TRBD2
CASSETSGGVRETQYF
TGTGCCAGCAGTGAAACCTCGGGGGGGGTTCGGGAGACCCAGTACTTC
>TRBJ1-5|many|TRBV4-1|NA
CASSQASRGGRDQPQHF
TGCGCCAGCAGCCAAGCTTCCCGGGGGGGGCGGGATCAGCCCCAGCATTTT
>TRBJ2-5|many|TRBV11-2|NA
CASSLVVGAPETQYF
TGTGCCAGCAGCTTAGTAGTAGGGGCCCCAGAGACCCAGTACTTC
>TRBJ1-1|NA|TRBV7-8|NA
CASRSNRVTEAFF
TGTGCCAGCAGGAGTAACAGGGTGACTGAAGCTTTCTTT
>TRBJ2-7|many|TRBV2|NA
CAKRSQKYNSYEQYF
TGTGCTAAAAGATCGCAAAAATACAATTCCTACGAGCAGTACTTC
>TRBJ2-3|many|TRBV10-1|TRBD1
CASSEARGPTDTQYF
TGCGCCAGCAGTGAGGCCAGGGGGCCTACAGATACGCAGTATTTT
>TRBJ1-6|NA|TRBV28|NA
CASSRRQEHSPLHF
TGTGCCAGCAGTAGACGTCAGGAGCATTCACCCCTCCACTTT
>TRBJ2-1|NA|TRBV6-5|TRBD2
CASSETGTSGRSYNEQFF
TGTGCCAGCAGTGAGACCGGGACTAGCGGGAGGTCCTACAATGAGCAGTTCTTC
>TRBJ2-5|many|TRBV7-9|NA
CASSGTGPTQETQYF
TGTGCCAGCAGCGGAACCGGGCCGACGCAAGAGACCCAGTACTTC
>TRBJ2-4|few|TRBV27|TRBD2
CASSLLGGAGKNIQYF
TGTGCCAGCAGTTTGCTGGGAGGGGCAGGCAAAAACATTCAGTACTTC
>TRBJ2-1|many|TRBV7-8|NA
CASSFYREGEQFF
TGTGCCAGCAGCTTCTACAGGGAAGGGGAGCAGTTCTTC
>TRBJ2-1|many|TRBV15|NA
CATSRDQRMENEQFF
TGTGCCACCAGCAGAGATCAACGGATGGAGAATGAGCAGTTCTTC
>TRBJ1-2|NA|TRBV28|TRBD1
CASSFRGRGSYGYTF
TGTGCCAGCAGTTTCAGGGGGCGGGGGAGCTATGGCTACACCTTC
>TRBJ1-5|NA|TRBV7-2|NA
CASSLTVQQPQHF
TGTGCCAGCAGCTTAACAGTCCAGCAGCCCCAGCATTTT